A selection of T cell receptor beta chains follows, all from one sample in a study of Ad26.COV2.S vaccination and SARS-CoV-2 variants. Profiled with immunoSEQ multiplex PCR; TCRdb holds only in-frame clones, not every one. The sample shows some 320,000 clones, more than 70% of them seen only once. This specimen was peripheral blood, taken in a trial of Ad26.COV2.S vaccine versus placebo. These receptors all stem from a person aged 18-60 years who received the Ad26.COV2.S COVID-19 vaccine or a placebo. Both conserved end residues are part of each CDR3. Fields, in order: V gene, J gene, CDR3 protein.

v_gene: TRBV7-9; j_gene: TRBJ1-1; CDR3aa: CASSFSLLGNTEAFF
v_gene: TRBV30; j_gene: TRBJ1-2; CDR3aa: CAWSVNRGEGGYTF
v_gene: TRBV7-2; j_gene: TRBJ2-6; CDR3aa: CASRLGGVGANVLTF
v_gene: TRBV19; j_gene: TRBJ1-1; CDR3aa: CASSIGATSTEAFF
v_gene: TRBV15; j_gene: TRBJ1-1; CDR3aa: CATSGAPNTEAFF
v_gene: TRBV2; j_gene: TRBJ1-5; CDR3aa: CASSRQGVQPQHF
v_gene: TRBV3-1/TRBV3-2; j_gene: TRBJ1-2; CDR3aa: CASSQGGLRNGYTF
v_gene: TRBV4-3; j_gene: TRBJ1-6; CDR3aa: CASSQDRGSSYNSPLHF
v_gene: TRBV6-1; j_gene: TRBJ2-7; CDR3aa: CASSEARPYEQYF
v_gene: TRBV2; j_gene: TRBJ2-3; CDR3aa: CASVRAPMGTDTQYF
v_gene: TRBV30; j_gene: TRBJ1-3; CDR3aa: CAWSVGHSGNTIYF
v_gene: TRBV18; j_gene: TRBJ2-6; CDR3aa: CASSPGGLPGANVLTF
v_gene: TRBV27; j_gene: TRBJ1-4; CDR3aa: CASSSGGKANEKLFF
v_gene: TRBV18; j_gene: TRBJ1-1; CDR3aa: CASSPKAHRQDANTEAFF
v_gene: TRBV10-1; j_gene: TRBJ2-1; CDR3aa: CASSEGGGAENEQFF
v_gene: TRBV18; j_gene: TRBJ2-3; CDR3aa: CASSPPGTITDTQYF
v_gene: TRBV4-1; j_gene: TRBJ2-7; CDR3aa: CASSQGAMGRGEQYF
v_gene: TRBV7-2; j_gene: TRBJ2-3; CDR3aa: CASSAQADHSTDTQYF
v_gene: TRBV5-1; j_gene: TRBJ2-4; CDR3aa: CASSLPEGNIQYF
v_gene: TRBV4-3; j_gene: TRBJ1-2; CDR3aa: CASSQEPGNYGYTF